The 20 T cell receptor beta chains given below trace back to one sample, sequenced in a study of spatial heterogeneity in lung cancer. General observations from the study: Higher tumor mutation counts went along with higher counts of expanded intratumoral alpha and beta TCRs.

One entry per CDR3 protein results from TCRdb running MiXCR on the 5' RACE reads. The sample includes about 16,000 distinct CDR3 sequences, approximately 6.8% seen only once; the top ten take roughly a fifth. For these receptors, no antigen is known. As for time point: sample taken at primary tumor resection. Sequenced here: lung tumor tissue, sampled at surgery. These receptors were obtained from a female donor with early-stage non-small cell lung cancer.

This clonotype was recorded at least ten times. This beta chain lies outside the target of a library built for alpha chains; its clone size means little. V and J are TRBV28 and TRBJ1-1; 7 bases agree with TRBD1. The CDR3 consists of 14 residues. V was pared by 7 bases and J by 6 bases, with 11 bases of the junction left unmatched. Germline V lookup: CDR1 MDHEN, CDR2 SYDVKM. CDR3 protein: CASTRIDRASEAFF. The CDR3 DNA reads as TGTGCCAGCACCCGAATAGACAGGGCCTCTGAAGCTTTCTTT.

This clonotype was seen at least ten times. A library made for alpha chains picked up this beta chain off target, so its size means little. The chain recombines TRBV6-1 with TRBJ1-4; 9 bases fit TRBD1. CDR1 is MNHNS and CDR2 is SASEGT in the germline V gene. V shed 0 bases, J shed 4 bases, and the junction held 15 bases outside the gene matches. The CDR3 is 20 amino acids. CDR3 sequence: CASSEAPYRGLVRGNEKLFF. The CDR3 DNA follows: TGTGCCAGCAGTGAAGCCCCCTACAGGGGGCTGGTGCGTGGTAATGAAAAACTGTTTTTT.

This clonotype was detected ten times or more. As an off-target read in a library built for alpha chains, this beta chain has a frequency of little significance. This chain joins TRBV6-6 and TRBJ2-3, with a weak D call TRBD2 (6 bases). The CDR3 is 15 amino acids. Germline V gene data show CDR1 as MNHNY and CDR2 as SVGAGI (reference sequence). V lost 7 bases to trimming and J lost 2 bases, with 16 bases between them. CDR3 sequence reads: CASTNGAGTTDTQYF. CDR3 nucleotides: TGTGCCAGCACCAACGGGGCGGGGACCACAGATACGCAGTATTTT.

As regards this clonotype: The library was prepared for alpha chains; this beta chain is a stray read, so its frequency means little. This rearrangement joins TRBV30 to TRBJ1-3; D is perhaps TRBD1 (6 bases). Trimming removed 1 base at V and 2 bases at J, with 9 bases between. Germline lookup yields CDR1 GTSNPN and CDR2 SVGIG (reference sequence). CDR3 size: 14 residues. The CDR3 here is CAWSEGGTGNTIYF. The CDR3 DNA sequence: TGTGCCTGGAGTGAGGGGGGGACTGGAAACACCATATATTTT.

This clonotype was seen many times. With the library built for alpha chains, this beta chain is off target and its frequency is not meaningful. The chain has TRBV11-2 and TRBJ1-1; D uncertain. The germline V gene encodes CDR1 SGHAT and CDR2 FQNNGV. Trimming removed 4 bases from V and 11 bases from J, with 11 bases in between. CDR3 length: 11 amino acids. Here the CDR3 DNA reads TGTGCCAGCAGCTCTAACTACGGGGCTTTCTTT. This gives the protein CASSSNYGAFF.

This clonotype has a count of ten or more. Found in a library prepared for alpha chains, this beta chain is an off-target read, and its abundance has little meaning. V and J are TRBV3-1 and TRBJ1-6; D possibly corresponds to TRBD1 (5 bases). Germline CDR1 is LGHDT and CDR2 is YNNKEL (reference sequence). The V end lost 4 bases, the J end lost 5 bases, and 12 bases lay between the germline ends. This CDR3 region has 15 residues. The CDR3 protein is CASSLLDSNNSPLHF. In DNA, the CDR3 is TGTGCCAGCAGCCTCCTTGACAGTAATAATTCACCCCTCCACTTT.

This clonotype was seen at least ten times. This beta chain was picked up by a library intended for alpha chains and is off target, so its count carries little meaning. This chain links TRBV24-1 with TRBJ2-7, with a possible D match to TRBD2 (6 bases). The CDR3 is 15 amino acids. The germline V gene has CDR1 KGHDR and CDR2 SFDVKD. Deletions cut 4 bases from V and 5 bases from J, with 17 bases between. The DNA for the CDR3 is TGTGCCACCAGTGACACACTAGCTCAGGAGGACGAGCAGTACTTC. Translation: CATSDTLAQEDEQYF.

Worth noting for this clonotype: This beta chain turned up in a library designed for alpha chains; as an off-target read, its abundance says little. The rearrangement uses TRBV30 and TRBJ2-1; 13 bases line up with TRBD2. The trim removed 1 base at V and 5 bases at J, leaving 26 bases unmatched. Germline CDR1 is GTSNPN and CDR2 is SVGIG (reference sequence). The CDR3 consists of 23 residues. The CDR3 sequence is CAWSGDPYQTSGGHLGRHNEQFF. Written as DNA, the CDR3 is TGTGCCTGGAGTGGCGACCCTTACCAGACTAGCGGGGGGCATCTGGGGCGACACAATGAGCAGTTCTTC.

This clonotype was counted between two and nine times. Within a library made for alpha chains, this beta chain is off target, and its count is uninformative. This chain joins TRBV12-3 or TRBV12-4 and TRBJ1-5, with 7 nucleotides matching TRBD1. The trim removed 5 bases at V and 9 bases at J, leaving 7 bases unmatched. This CDR3 is 13 amino acids long. The CDR3 spells CASSPPTGMPQHF. In DNA form, the CDR3 reads TGTGCCAGCAGTCCCCCGACAGGGATGCCCCAGCATTTT.

There are many counts of this clonotype. Being off target in a library aimed at alpha chains, this beta chain has a size of little meaning. This rearrangement joins TRBV7-9 to TRBJ2-2; D perhaps matches TRBD1 (6 bases). V was clipped by 2 bases and J by 6 bases, with 16 bases between them. The CDR3 extends over 16 amino acids. Germline V gene data show CDR1 as SEHNR and CDR2 as FQNEAQ (reference sequence). This chain's CDR3 is CASSLSSVQGPGELFF. CDR3 nucleotides: TGTGCCAGCAGCTTAAGCTCAGTACAGGGTCCCGGGGAGCTGTTTTTT.

This clonotype showed up many times. A library made for alpha chains picked up this beta chain off target, so its size means little. The V call is TRBV6-6, the J call TRBJ1-5; D is unclear. Germline assignment: CDR1 MNHNY and CDR2 SVGAGI (reference sequence). Trimming pared 2 bases from V and 0 bases from J, leaving 8 bases between. The CDR3 has 15 residues. CDR3 sequence reads: CASSYADYSNQPQHF. The CDR3 nucleotides read TGTGCCAGCAGTTACGCAGATTATAGCAATCAGCCCCAGCATTTT.

This clonotype was counted ten times or more. Little can be read into the size of this beta chain, an off-target read in a library designed for alpha chains. This chain connects TRBV30 to TRBJ1-5; 9 nucleotides line up with TRBD1. The CDR3 spans 14 residues. V was pared by 5 bases and J by 1 base, with 3 bases of the junction left unmatched. Germline-derived CDR1 and CDR2 are GTSNPN and SVGIG (reference sequence). CDR3 amino acids: CAWGQGTSNQPQHF. The CDR3 DNA reads TGTGCCTGGGGACAGGGGACAAGCAATCAGCCCCAGCATTTT.

There are a few counts of this clonotype. Since it is a stray read in a library aimed at alpha chains, this beta chain has a size that is not meaningful. This chain connects TRBV13 to TRBJ2-7, with D possibly TRBD1 on 6 matching bases. Trimming cost V 6 bases and J 2 bases, with 14 bases left between them. The germline gives CDR1 PRHDT, CDR2 FYEKMQ (reference sequence). This CDR3 is built from 14 residues. CDR3 protein: CASSPPTGTYEQYF. DNA for the CDR3: TGTGCCAGCAGTCCCCCGACAGGAACCTACGAGCAGTACTTC.

This clonotype was seen at least ten times. The library was designed around alpha chains, so this beta chain is a stray read whose abundance carries little weight. The chain employs TRBV7-9 and TRBJ2-7; no clear D. Germline values: CDR1 SEHNR, CDR2 FQNEAQ (reference sequence). CDR3 length equals 14 residues. V shed 5 bases and J shed 0 bases, with 11 bases lying between them. The CDR3 protein is CASSPPRRSYEQYF. Here the CDR3 DNA reads TGTGCCAGCAGCCCGCCACGTCGCTCCTACGAGCAGTACTTC.

This clonotype was picked up many times. The library was prepared for alpha chains; this beta chain is a stray read, so its frequency means little. This sequence joins TRBV5-4 and TRBJ2-3; 11 positions agree with TRBD2. The V gene end was trimmed by 3 bases and the J gene end by 10 bases; junction bases not matched to a gene: 7. The CDR3 is 14 amino acids. CDR1 is SGHNT, CDR2 YYREEE, per germline (reference sequence). The CDR3 bases are TGTGCCAGCAGCTCCCGGACTAGCGGGCCATCGCAGTATTTT. Its protein is CASSSRTSGPSQYF.

This clonotype was counted only a few times. As an off-target read in a library built for alpha chains, this beta chain has a frequency of little significance. The chain has TRBV6-6 and TRBJ1-1; D ambiguous. Germline V gene lookup returns CDR1 MNHNY and CDR2 SVGAGI (reference sequence). The CDR3 covers 15 residues. The ends were cut back, 2 bases at V and 4 bases at J, with 14 bases in the middle. The CDR3 nucleotides are TGTGCCAGCAGTTACCATGGAGGAGCGGGCACTGAAGCTTTCTTT. It is translated as CASSYHGGAGTEAFF.

This clonotype has at least ten counts. Being off target in a library aimed at alpha chains, this beta chain has a size of little meaning. The J gene is TRBJ1-1, the V gene TRBV7-9; TRBD1 matches 10 bases. Germline V gene lookup returns CDR1 SEHNR and CDR2 FQNEAQ (reference sequence). V trimming: 7 bases; J trimming: 3 bases; junction bases outside the gene matches: 5. CDR3 length: 14 residues. Here the CDR3 DNA reads TGTGCCAGCATGACAGGGGGCTTCTACACTGAAGCTTTCTTT. It yields the protein CASMTGGFYTEAFF.

Ten or more counts support this clonotype. Within a library made for alpha chains, this beta chain is off target, and its count is uninformative. The chain carries TRBV5-6 and TRBJ2-1; D is undetermined. Between the trimmed V and J ends, which lost 4 bases and 7 bases, there was a span of 12 bases. Germline V gives CDR1 SGHDT, CDR2 YYEEEE. The CDR3 covers 13 residues. The CDR3 DNA follows: TGTGCCAGCAGCCTCGGATCCAGAAATGAGCAGTTCTTC. It encodes CASSLGSRNEQFF.

In the case of this clonotype: This beta chain turned up in a library designed for alpha chains; as an off-target read, its abundance says little. This chain connects TRBV6-2 or TRBV6-3 to TRBJ2-2, with D possibly TRBD2 on 5 matching bases. The V end lost 6 bases, the J end lost 6 bases, and 14 bases lay between the germline ends. CDR3 length equals 14 residues. Germline-derived CDR1 and CDR2 are MNHEY and SVGEGT. CDR3 nucleotide sequence: TGTGCCAGCAGGCCGGCTAGCTTCGCCGGGGAGCTGTTTTTT. This sequence encodes CASRPASFAGELFF.

This clonotype is termed medium-sized (0.01 to 0.1%). Since it is a stray read in a library aimed at alpha chains, this beta chain has a size that is not meaningful. This chain connects TRBV27 to TRBJ2-2, with a weak D call TRBD1 (5 bases). Trimming pared 9 bases from V and 7 bases from J, leaving 21 bases between. Germline CDR1 MNHEY, CDR2 SMNVEV (reference sequence). The CDR3 totals 15 residues. The CDR3 region is CASYPMGRVGGELFF. CDR3 DNA sequence: TGTGCCAGTTACCCCATGGGCAGGGTCGGCGGGGAGCTGTTTTTT.